The 19 T cell receptor beta chains presented below share a single source sample, sequenced in a study of OX40 agonist ivuxolimab in advanced cancers. Clones were sequenced by immunoSEQ multiplex PCR, and TCRdb holds only the in-frame ones, with some missing. In the table there are 55,000 to 80,000 clones, more than 85% of which are singletons. The sequenced sample was CD4+ or CD8+ T cells sorted from blood, obtained in a trial of the OX40 agonist ivuxolimab. These receptors originate from an adult with an advanced solid tumor such as melanoma, head and neck, liver or kidney cancer.

Notes on this clone: Its ends do not fully match the called genes, so a read error is possible. The rearrangement uses TRBV7-7 and TRBJ2-5; the match to TRBD1 covers 9 bases. Germline CDR1 SSHAT, CDR2 FNYEAQ (reference sequence). This CDR3 is 14 amino acids long. The CDR3 loop reads CASSLGQGQETQYF. The CDR3 coding sequence is TGTGCTAGCAGCCTGGGACAGGGCCAAGAGACCCAGTACTTC.

The chain couples TRBV7-6 to TRBJ2-3; D remains unclear. V lost 5 bases and J 4 bases, leaving 13 bases between the germline ends. CDR3 length equals 14 residues. From germline, CDR1 is SGHVS and CDR2 FNYEAQ. The CDR3 DNA reads TGTGCCAGCAGCCCAGGCGATGGCGCAGATACGCAGTATTTT. This translates into CASSPGDGADTQYF.

The chain links TRBV11-3 to TRBJ2-3; weak D call: TRBD2 (5 bases). Trimming removed 2 bases from V and 2 bases from J, with 26 bases in between. This CDR3 has 20 residues. Germline CDR1 SGHNT, CDR2 YENEEA. CDR3 DNA sequence: TGTGCCAGCAGCTTATTTGTTTCTTGGCGGAGGCAGAATTACACAGATACGCAGTATTTT. The encoded protein is CASSLFVSWRRQNYTDTQYF. The entire variable domain, with the rest obtained from reference TRBV11-3 and TRBJ2-3, is as follows: EAGVVQSPRYKIIEKKQPVAFWCNPISGHNTLYWYLQNLGQGPELLIRYENEEAVDDSQLPKDRFSAERLKGVDSTLKIQPAELGDSAVYLCASSLFVSWRRQNYTDTQYFGPGTRLTVL.

This chain joins TRBV6-5 and TRBJ1-6; the D gene is possibly TRBD1 (6 bases). The CDR3 runs to 12 residues. Germline V gene lookup returns CDR1 MNHEY and CDR2 SVGAGI. Trimming pared 6 bases from V and 12 bases from J, leaving 12 bases between. DNA for the CDR3: TGTGCCAGCAGAAACAGGGCCCAACCCCTCCACTTT. Translation: CASRNRAQPLHF.

This clone is a singleton in its sample. The chain uses TRBV6-1 and TRBJ2-3, with D tentatively TRBD2 (5 bases). Trimming cost V 2 bases and J 4 bases, with 16 bases left between them. Germline CDR1 is MNHNS and CDR2 is SASEGT. CDR3 size: 16 residues. The CDR3 DNA sequence: TGTGCCAGCAGTGAACTGCACGGGGTGGGCGCAGATACGCAGTATTTT. Protein: CASSELHGVGADTQYF.

V usage is TRBV5-1 and J usage is TRBJ2-1; no clear D gene. Trimming removed 7 bases from V and 0 bases from J, with 17 bases in between. Germline V gene lookup returns CDR1 SGHRS and CDR2 YFSETQ. The CDR3 extends over 16 amino acids. This chain's CDR3 is CASGERGPSSYNEQFF. Here the CDR3 DNA reads TGCGCCAGCGGAGAACGAGGACCCAGCTCCTACAATGAGCAGTTCTTC.

This chain links TRBV9 with TRBJ2-2; D is uncertain. Trimming shortened V by 0 bases and J by 6 bases, and 3 bases separated the two germline ends. Per germline, CDR1 SGDLS and CDR2 YYNGEE. This CDR3 has 12 amino acids. The CDR3 is CASSVAPGELFF. For the CDR3, the DNA is TGTGCCAGCAGCGTAGCGCCCGGGGAGCTGTTTTTT. Based on the CDR3 plus reference TRBV9 and TRBJ2-2, the full variable domain is DSGVTQTPKHLITATGQRVTLRCSPRSGDLSVYWYQQSLDQGLQFLIQYYNGEERAKGNILERFSAQQFPDLHSELNLSSLELGDSALYFCASSVAPGELFFGEGSRLTVL.

This chain joins TRBV19 and TRBJ2-5; 7 positions agree with TRBD1. TRBJ2-7 matches the DNA end more closely, so the J call is doubtful. Per germline, CDR1 LNHDA and CDR2 SQIVND (reference sequence). The CDR3 totals 15 residues. This CDR3 is CASSILGTVHYEQYF. CDR3 coding DNA: TGTGCCAGTAGTATCCTAGGGACAGTCCACTACGAGCAGTACTTC.

The V call is TRBV6-5, the J call TRBJ2-3, with 8 bases identical to TRBD2. This CDR3 is built from 13 residues. CDR1 is MNHEY and CDR2 is SVGAGI in the germline V gene. V dropped 6 bases and J dropped 1; count of bases not matched to a gene: 0. The CDR3 sequence is CASRREGTDTQYF. CDR3 bases: TGTGCCAGCAGGCGGGAGGGCACAGATACGCAGTATTTT.

J is TRBJ2-6 and V is TRBV21-1; the table calls TRBD1, which could not be checked here. TRBV21-1 is deemed a pseudogene. The CDR3 extends over 18 amino acids. The DNA for the CDR3 is TGTGCCAGCAGCAAATTCCGGACAGGGCCGCCTGGGGCCAACGTCCTGACTTTC. Translated, it gives CASSKFRTGPPGANVLTF.

The gene calls are TRBV5-6 and TRBJ1-5, with D possibly matching TRBD1 (5 bases). This CDR3 is built from 15 residues. Trimming cost V 3 bases and J 6 bases, with 16 bases left between them. Germline V gene lookup returns CDR1 SGHDT and CDR2 YYEEEE. This CDR3 reads CASSSRGDPIQPQHF. In nucleotides, the CDR3 is TGTGCCAGCAGCTCACGGGGGGATCCAATTCAGCCCCAGCATTTT.

The rearrangement joins TRBV27 to TRBJ1-6; D is perhaps TRBD1 (6 bases). Trimming left V 7 bases short and J 10 bases short, with 17 bases between. CDR1 and CDR2 (germline): MNHEY, SMNVEV (reference sequence). The CDR3 loop spans 14 amino acids. CDR3 protein: CASNYGGSGSPLHF. Here the CDR3 DNA reads TGTGCCAGCAACTACGGGGGCTCGGGGTCACCCCTCCACTTT.

The V and J genes are TRBV9 and TRBJ1-1, with 7 bases lining up with TRBD1. Germline values: CDR1 SGDLS, CDR2 YYNGEE. The CDR3 is made up of 14 amino acids. After removal of 4 bases from V and 5 bases from J, the junction contained 8 bases not matched to a gene. The DNA of the CDR3 is TGTGCCAGCAGCCCCCGACAGGGTGAGACTGAAGCTTTCTTT. Translation: CASSPRQGETEAFF.

The chain links TRBV27 to TRBJ1-6; the D gene is possibly TRBD1 (5 bases). Germline loops: CDR1 MNHEY, CDR2 SMNVEV (reference sequence). Trimming left V 4 bases short and J 10 bases short, with 14 bases between. The CDR3 covers 14 residues. CDR3 in amino acids: CASSWDGRSSPLHF. In DNA form, the CDR3 reads TGTGCCAGCAGTTGGGACGGAAGATCGTCACCCCTCCACTTT.

CDR3 coding DNA: TGTGCCAGCAGCTTAGCTAACGGGCGGCCCCAGCATTTT. Translation: CASSLANGRPQHF. This rearrangement joins TRBV7-2 to TRBJ1-5; D is ambiguous. V gave up 0 bases and J gave up 9 bases, with 9 bases separating them. This CDR3 region has 13 residues. Germline loops: CDR1 SGHTA, CDR2 FQGNSA.

The rearrangement joins TRBV6-1 to TRBJ2-5; 10 nucleotides line up with TRBD2. The CDR3 has 16 amino acids. J was trimmed by 2 bases and V by 2 bases; bases with no gene match: 5. Germline V lookup: CDR1 MNHNS, CDR2 SASEGT. CDR3 sequence reads: CASSESIAGGQETQYF. The CDR3, as DNA: TGTGCCAGCAGTGAATCAATAGCGGGGGGTCAAGAGACCCAGTACTTC.

This clone was seen once. The chain joins TRBV5-1 to TRBJ1-4, with D maybe TRBD1 (6 bases). CDR3 length: 16 amino acids. Trimming removed 0 bases from V and 8 bases from J, with 17 bases in between. Germline CDR1 reads SGHRS; CDR2 reads YFSETQ. The CDR3 nucleotides read TGCGCCAGCAGCTTGGGCCCGGGAGGGGGTTCGGAAAAACTGTTTTTT. This codes for CASSLGPGGGSEKLFF.

The CDR3 here is CATREGAPNTIYF. The CDR3 DNA follows: TGTGCCACAAGGGAGGGGGCTCCGAACACCATATATTTT. The gene calls are TRBV19 and TRBJ1-3; 7 bases match TRBD1. This CDR3 spans 13 amino acids. Germline V lookup: CDR1 LNHDA, CDR2 SQIVND (reference sequence). J lost 7 bases, V lost 10 bases, and 10 bases had no gene match.

This chain joins TRBV6-1 and TRBJ1-5; possibly TRBD1 for D (5 bases). There are 15 residues in the CDR3. The germline V gene has CDR1 MNHNS and CDR2 SASEGT. V dropped 8 bases and J dropped 5 bases, with 19 bases sitting between them. The CDR3 DNA reads as TGTGCCAGCCGAGGGATAGGGGACCCCTATCAGCCCCAGCATTTT. Translated, it gives CASRGIGDPYQPQHF.